One T cell receptor beta chain is described in this entry. Its target is unknown. Primers: 60 Vbeta forward and 13 Jbeta reverse. The repertoire was sequenced with immunoSEQ multiplex PCR; TCRdb's copy has only in-frame clones and lacks some. The table includes 100,000 or so clones, roughly three quarters detected once. The germline gives CDR1 MNHNS, CDR2 SASEGT. V dropped 5 bases and J dropped 7 bases, with 14 bases sitting between them. This CDR3 comprises 13 residues. This entry comes from a study of cytomegalovirus exposure and HLA in healthy donors. Study-wide points: Fewer than 200 TCR beta chains were listed as cytomegalovirus-associated. Association of a missense DCLRE1C variant with TCR beta V- and J-gene trimming was reported in a later analysis. Being productive about 87% or about 30% of the time was typical of most TCR beta V segments in an earlier analysis.

The chain recombines TRBV6-1 with TRBJ1-1, with D maybe TRBD1 (6 bases). The specimen was PBMCs. The TCR sequence derives from a woman in her forties or fifties in good health and CMV-seropositive. In DNA, the CDR3 is TGTGCCAGCAGTTTCGAGACAGGTTATGAAGCTTTCTTT. Translation gives CASSFETGYEAFF.